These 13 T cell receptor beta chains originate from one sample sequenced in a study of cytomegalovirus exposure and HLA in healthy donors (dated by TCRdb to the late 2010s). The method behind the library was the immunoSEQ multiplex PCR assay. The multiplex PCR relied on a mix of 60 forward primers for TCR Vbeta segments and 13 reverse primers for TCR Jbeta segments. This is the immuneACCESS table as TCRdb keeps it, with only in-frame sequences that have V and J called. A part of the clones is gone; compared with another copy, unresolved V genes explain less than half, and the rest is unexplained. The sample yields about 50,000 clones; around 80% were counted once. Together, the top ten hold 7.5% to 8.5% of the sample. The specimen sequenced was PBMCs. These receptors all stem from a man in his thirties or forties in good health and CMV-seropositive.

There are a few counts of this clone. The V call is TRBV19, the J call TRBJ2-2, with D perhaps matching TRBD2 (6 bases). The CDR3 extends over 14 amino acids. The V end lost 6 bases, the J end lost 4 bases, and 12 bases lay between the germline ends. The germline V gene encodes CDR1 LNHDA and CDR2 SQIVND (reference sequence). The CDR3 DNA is TGTGCCAGTAGCACGGGACTCCCCACCGGGGAGCTGTTTTTT. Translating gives CASSTGLPTGELFF.

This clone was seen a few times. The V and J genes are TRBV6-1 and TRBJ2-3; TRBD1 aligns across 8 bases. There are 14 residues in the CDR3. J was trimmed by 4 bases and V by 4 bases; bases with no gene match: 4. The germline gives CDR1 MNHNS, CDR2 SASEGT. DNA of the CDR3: TGTGCCAGCAGTGGACAGACAGGGGCAGATACGCAGTATTTT. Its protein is CASSGQTGADTQYF.

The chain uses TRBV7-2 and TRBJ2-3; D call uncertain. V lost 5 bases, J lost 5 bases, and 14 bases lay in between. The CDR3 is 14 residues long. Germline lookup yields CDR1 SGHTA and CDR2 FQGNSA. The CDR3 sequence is CASSTTRVLDTQYF. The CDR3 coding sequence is TGTGCCAGCAGCACTACTCGTGTCCTAGATACGCAGTATTTT.

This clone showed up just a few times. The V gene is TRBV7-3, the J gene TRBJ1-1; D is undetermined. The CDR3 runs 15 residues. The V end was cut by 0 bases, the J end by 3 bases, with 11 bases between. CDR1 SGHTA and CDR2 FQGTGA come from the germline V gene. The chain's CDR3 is CASSLTPREDTEAFF. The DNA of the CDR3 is TGTGCCAGCAGCTTAACTCCGAGAGAAGACACTGAAGCTTTCTTT. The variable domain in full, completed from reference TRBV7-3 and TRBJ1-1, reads GAGVSQTPSNKVTEKGKYVELRCDPISGHTALYWYRQSLGQGPEFLIYFQGTGAADDSGLPNDRFFAVRPEGSVSTLKIQRTERGDSAVYLCASSLTPREDTEAFFGQGTRLTVV.

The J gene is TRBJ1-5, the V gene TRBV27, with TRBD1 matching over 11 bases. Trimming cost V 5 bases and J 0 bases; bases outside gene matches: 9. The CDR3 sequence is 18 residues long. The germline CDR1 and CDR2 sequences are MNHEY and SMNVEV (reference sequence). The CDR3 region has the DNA TGTGCCAGCAGTCCCGGACAGGGGGCCTTGTATAGCAATCAGCCCCAGCATTTT. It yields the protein CASSPGQGALYSNQPQHF.

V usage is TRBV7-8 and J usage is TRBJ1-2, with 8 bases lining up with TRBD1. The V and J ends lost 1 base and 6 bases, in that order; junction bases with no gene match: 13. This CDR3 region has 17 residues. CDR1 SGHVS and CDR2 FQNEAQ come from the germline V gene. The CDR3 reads CASSLGSRGRRTHGYTF. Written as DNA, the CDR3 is TGTGCCAGCAGCTTAGGGAGCAGGGGGCGCCGCACCCATGGCTACACCTTC. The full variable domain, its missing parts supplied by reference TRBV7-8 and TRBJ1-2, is GAGVSQSPRYKVAKRGQDVALRCDPISGHVSLFWYQQALGQGPEFLTYFQNEAQLDKSGLPSDRFFAERPEGSVSTLKIQRTQQEDSAVYLCASSLGSRGRRTHGYTFGSGTRLTVV.

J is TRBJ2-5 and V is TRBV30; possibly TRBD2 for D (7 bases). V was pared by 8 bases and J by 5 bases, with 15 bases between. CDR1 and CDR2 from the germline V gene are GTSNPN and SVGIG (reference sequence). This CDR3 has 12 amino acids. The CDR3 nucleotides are TGTGCCCTAGGGGGGGTATGGGAGACCCAGTACTTC. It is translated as CALGGVWETQYF.

For the CDR3, the DNA is TGTGCCAGCAGCGACAGGGCTGAGGGCTACACCTTC. Translated: CASSDRAEGYTF. The chain is built from TRBV11-3 and TRBJ1-2; TRBD1 matches 7 bases. CDR1 is SGHNT, CDR2 YENEEA, per germline. Germline trimming cut 5 bases from V and 8 bases from J; bases unmatched to any gene: 5. This CDR3 is 12 amino acids long.

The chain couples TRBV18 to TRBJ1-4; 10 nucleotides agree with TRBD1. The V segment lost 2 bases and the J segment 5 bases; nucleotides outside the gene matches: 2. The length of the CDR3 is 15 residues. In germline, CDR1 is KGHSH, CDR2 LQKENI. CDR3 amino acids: CASSPVDRGNEKLFF. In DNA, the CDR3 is TGTGCCAGCTCACCAGTGGACAGGGGGAATGAAAAACTGTTTTTT.

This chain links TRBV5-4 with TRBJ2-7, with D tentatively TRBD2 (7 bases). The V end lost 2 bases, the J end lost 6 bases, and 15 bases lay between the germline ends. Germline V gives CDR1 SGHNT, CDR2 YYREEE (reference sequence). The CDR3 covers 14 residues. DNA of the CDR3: TGTGCCAGCAGCTTAAGGGGGGGCGGGTCCGAGCAGTACTTC. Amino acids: CASSLRGGGSEQYF. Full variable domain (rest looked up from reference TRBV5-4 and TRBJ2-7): ETGVTQSPTHLIKTRGQQVTLRCSSQSGHNTVSWYQQALGQGPQFIFQYYREEENGRGNFPPRFSGLQFPNYSSELNVNALELDDSALYLCASSLRGGGSEQYFGPGTRLTVT.

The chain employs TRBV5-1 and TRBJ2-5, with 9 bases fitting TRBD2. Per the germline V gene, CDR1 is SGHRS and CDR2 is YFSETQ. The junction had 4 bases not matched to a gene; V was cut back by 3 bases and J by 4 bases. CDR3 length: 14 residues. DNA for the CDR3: TGCGCCAGCAGCTACCGCGGGGGGGGAGAGACCCAGTACTTC. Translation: CASSYRGGGETQYF.

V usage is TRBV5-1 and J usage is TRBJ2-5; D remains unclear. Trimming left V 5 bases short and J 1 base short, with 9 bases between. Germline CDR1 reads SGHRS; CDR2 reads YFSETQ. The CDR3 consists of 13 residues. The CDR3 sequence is CASRVAIQETQYF. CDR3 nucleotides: TGCGCCAGCAGAGTGGCCATCCAAGAGACCCAGTACTTC.

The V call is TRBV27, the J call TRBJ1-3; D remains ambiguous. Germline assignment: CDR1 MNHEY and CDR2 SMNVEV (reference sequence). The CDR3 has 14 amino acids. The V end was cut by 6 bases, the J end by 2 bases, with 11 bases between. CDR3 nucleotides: TGTGCCAGCAGACCCGCGGTGGCTGGAAACACCATATATTTT. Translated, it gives CASRPAVAGNTIYF.